This T cell receptor beta chain was captured in a study of blood T cells in healthy people across ages. Each sample gave at least 7 million isolated PBMCs. A J-beta primer mix and a sample-barcoded 5' primer were used in a second PCR of about 6 to 12 cycles. TCRdb used MiXCR to reprocess the 5' RACE reads, holding one entry per CDR3 protein. The data hold around 500,000 distinct CDR3 sequences, with 45% to 55% observed a single time. This clonotype was observed many times. What it binds is not known. The germline V gene has CDR1 SEHNR and CDR2 FQNEAQ (reference sequence). V lost 5 bases and J lost 4, with 17 bases in between. CDR3 length: 15 amino acids. Study-wide points: There was a strong correlation between TCR beta diversity and naive T cell percentage. Per-million-T-cell TCR beta diversity fell roughly linearly with age.

The chain has TRBV7-9 and TRBJ1-1, with a weak D call TRBD1 (6 bases). The sequencing input was blood. This clonotype was obtained from an older man in good health. The CDR3 nucleotides are TGTGCCAGCAGCACAGCAGGGGCGGGCGGCACTGAAGCTTTCTTT. Protein sequence: CASSTAGAGGTEAFF.